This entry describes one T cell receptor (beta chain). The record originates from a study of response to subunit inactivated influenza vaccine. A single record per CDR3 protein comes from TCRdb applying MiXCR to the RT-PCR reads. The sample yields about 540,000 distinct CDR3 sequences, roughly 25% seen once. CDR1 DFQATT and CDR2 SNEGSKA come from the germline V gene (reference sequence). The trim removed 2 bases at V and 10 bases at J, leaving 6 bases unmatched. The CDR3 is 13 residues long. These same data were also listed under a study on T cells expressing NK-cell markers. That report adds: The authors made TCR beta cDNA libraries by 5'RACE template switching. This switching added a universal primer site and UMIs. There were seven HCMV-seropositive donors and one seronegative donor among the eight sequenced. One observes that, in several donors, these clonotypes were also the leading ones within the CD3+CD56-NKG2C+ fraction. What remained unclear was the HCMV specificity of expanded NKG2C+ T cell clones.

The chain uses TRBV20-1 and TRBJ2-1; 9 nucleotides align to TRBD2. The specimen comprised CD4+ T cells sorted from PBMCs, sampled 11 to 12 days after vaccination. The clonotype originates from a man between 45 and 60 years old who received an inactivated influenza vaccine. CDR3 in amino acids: CSARLAGPREQFF. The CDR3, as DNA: TGCAGTGCTAGACTAGCGGGGCCTCGGGAGCAGTTCTTC.